This TCR beta chain emerged from a study of shared clonotypes between healthy human individuals. In regard to this clone: No antigen is known for it.

Between the trimmed V and J ends, which lost 4 bases and 2 bases, there was a span of 12 bases. Germline CDR1 and CDR2: SQVTM and ANQGSEA. The CDR3 runs 13 residues. Study-level findings and limits: Naive subsets, compared against memory subsets, generally had larger estimated richness values. Rarefaction demonstrated incomplete sorted-subset sequencing despite large depth.

CD4+ cells yielded CD45RA+ naive and CD45RA-negative memory subsets. Samples underwent the assay at deep level. The table came from immunoSEQ multiplex PCR; TCRdb's copy has only in-frame clones and leaves some out. The sample holds about 1.1 million clones, 70% to 80% seen once. This chain joins TRBV29-1 and TRBJ2-7; D unresolved. This sequence was found in a man between 18 and 29 years old in good health. Some clones in this sample may be carry-over from other donors' samples. The material sequenced was memory CD4+ T cells from PBMCs. Regarding subset: CD45RA-negative fraction. CDR3 loop: CSVVAGPPYEQYF. The CDR3 region has the DNA TGCAGCGTTGTTGCCGGGCCCCCCTACGAGCAGTACTTC.